This T cell receptor beta chain was identified in a study of blood T cell repertoires in COVID-19. At the level of the study: The United States, Italy and Spain supplied acute and convalescent COVID-19 samples.

Generated by immunoSEQ multiplex PCR, the TCRdb table keeps only in-frame clones and is missing some. Of approximately 150,000 clones in the sample, more than 80% were seen once. V lost 7 bases to trimming and J lost 1 base; unmatched junction nucleotides: 3. CDR1 and CDR2 (germline): SNHLY, FYNNEI. The CDR3 is 13 residues long. The source material was peripheral blood. The gene calls are TRBV2 and TRBJ2-5; 7 bases are shared with TRBD2. This receptor was obtained from a human donor in a cohort sampled during active COVID-19. CDR3 protein: CASTSGIQETQYF. The CDR3 DNA reads as TGTGCCAGCACTAGCGGAATCCAAGAGACCCAGTACTTC. Using reference TRBV2 and TRBJ2-5 for the parts outside the CDR3, the full variable domain is EPEVTQTPSHQVTQMGQEVILRCVPISNHLYFYWYRQILGQKVEFLVSFYNNEISEKSEIFDDQFSVERPDGSNFTLKIRSTKLEDSAMYFCASTSGIQETQYFGPGTRLLVL.